Sequencing of this TCR beta chain was carried out in a study of blood T cell repertoires in COVID-19. Overall study: T cells, B-cell-depleted T cells, or PBMCs supplied cDNA or gDNA.

The CDR3 consists of 14 residues. CDR1 and CDR2 from the germline V gene are MNHEY and SVGAGI. V shed 7 bases and J 4 bases; nucleotides not matched to a gene: 7. In the original workflow: Reference gene primer amplification gave nucleated cell count estimates. Using immunoSEQ multiplex PCR, the repertoire was profiled, and TCRdb retains in-frame clones only, with some absent. V and J calls and clone size are given by that table; D and trimming were obtained from the DNA. The table includes roughly 500,000 clones, 89% detected once. This clone showed up just once. Seattle-derived patients entered the study during active infection and were followed longitudinally.

This TCR came from a young man with COVID-19, enrolled during active disease. The chain links TRBV6-5 to TRBJ1-2, with 9 bases that match TRBD1. Sample: peripheral blood. CDR3 in DNA: TGTGCCAGCATCTTACGGGGACAGGGCTATGGCTACACCTTC. Its translation is CASILRGQGYGYTF.